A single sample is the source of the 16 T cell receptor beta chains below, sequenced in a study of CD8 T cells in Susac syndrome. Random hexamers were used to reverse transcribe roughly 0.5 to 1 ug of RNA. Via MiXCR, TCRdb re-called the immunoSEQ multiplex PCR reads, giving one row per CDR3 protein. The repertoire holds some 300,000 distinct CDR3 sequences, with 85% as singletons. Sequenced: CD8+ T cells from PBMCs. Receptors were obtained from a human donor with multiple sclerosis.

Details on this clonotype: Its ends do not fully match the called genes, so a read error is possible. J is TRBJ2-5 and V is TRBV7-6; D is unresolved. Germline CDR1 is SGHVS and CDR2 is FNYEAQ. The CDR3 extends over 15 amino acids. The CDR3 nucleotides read TGTGCTAGCAGCTCTTATATGGGCGAGGAAGAGACCCAGTACTTC. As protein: CASSSYMGEEETQYF.

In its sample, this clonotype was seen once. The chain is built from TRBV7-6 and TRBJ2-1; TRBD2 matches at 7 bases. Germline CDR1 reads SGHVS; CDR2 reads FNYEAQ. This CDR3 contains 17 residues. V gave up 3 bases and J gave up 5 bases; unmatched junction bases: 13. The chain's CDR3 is CASSLRGGLAADNEQFF. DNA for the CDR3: TGTGCCAGCAGCTTGCGGGGAGGTCTAGCGGCCGACAATGAGCAGTTCTTC.

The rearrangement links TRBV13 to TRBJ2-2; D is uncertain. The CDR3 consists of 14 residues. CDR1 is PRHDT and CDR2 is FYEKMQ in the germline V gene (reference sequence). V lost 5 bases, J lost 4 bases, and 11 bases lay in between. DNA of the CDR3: TGTGCCAGCAGCCCCCGCCCGGTCACCGGGGAGCTGTTTTTT. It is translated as CASSPRPVTGELFF.

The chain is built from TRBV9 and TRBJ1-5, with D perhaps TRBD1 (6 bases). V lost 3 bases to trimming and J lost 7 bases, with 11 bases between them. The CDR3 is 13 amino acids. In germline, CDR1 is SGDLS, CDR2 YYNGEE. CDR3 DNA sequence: TGTGCCAGCAGCGCAGGGGTCGACCAGCCCCAGCATTTT. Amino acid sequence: CASSAGVDQPQHF.

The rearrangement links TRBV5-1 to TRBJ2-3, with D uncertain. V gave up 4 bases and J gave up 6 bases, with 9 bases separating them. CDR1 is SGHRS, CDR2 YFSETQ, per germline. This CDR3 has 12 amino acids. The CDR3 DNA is TGCGCCAGCAGCCGGCCCCCTGATACGCAGTATTTT. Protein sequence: CASSRPPDTQYF.

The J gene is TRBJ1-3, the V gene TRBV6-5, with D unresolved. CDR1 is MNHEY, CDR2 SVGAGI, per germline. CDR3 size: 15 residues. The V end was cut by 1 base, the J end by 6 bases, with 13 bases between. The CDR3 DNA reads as TGTGCCAGCAGTTACTTTTTGGCTGCTGAAAACACCATATATTTT. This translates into CASSYFLAAENTIYF.

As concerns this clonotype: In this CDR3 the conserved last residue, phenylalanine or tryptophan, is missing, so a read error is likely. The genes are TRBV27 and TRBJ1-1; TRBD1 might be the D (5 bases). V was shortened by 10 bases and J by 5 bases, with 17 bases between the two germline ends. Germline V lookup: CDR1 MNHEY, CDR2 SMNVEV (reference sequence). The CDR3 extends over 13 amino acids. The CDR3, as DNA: TGTGCCACCATGGGACGTAAGAGGACTGAAGCTTTCCTT. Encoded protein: CATMGRKRTEAFL.

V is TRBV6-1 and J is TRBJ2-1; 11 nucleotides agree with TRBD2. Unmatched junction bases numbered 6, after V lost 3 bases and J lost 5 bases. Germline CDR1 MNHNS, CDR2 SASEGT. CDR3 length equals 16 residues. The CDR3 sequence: CASSELLAGEDNEQFF. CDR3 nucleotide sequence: TGTGCCAGCAGTGAGCTACTAGCGGGAGAGGACAATGAGCAGTTCTTC.

The CDR3 region is CSVVIAQVTYEQYF. The CDR3 bases are TGCAGCGTTGTCATAGCGCAAGTGACCTACGAGCAGTACTTC. The gene calls are TRBV29-1 and TRBJ2-7; perhaps TRBD2 as D (5 bases). The CDR3 sequence is 14 residues long. Trimming stripped 4 bases from V and 2 bases from J, with 15 bases between. Germline V gene sequence: CDR1 SQVTM, CDR2 ANQGSEA.

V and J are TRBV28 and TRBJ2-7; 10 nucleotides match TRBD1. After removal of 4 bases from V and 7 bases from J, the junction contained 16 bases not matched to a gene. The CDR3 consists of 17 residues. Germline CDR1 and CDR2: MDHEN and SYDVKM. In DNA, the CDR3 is TGTGCCAGCAGTTATAAACACACGGGGACAGGGGTCACAGAGCAGTACTTC. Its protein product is CASSYKHTGTGVTEQYF.

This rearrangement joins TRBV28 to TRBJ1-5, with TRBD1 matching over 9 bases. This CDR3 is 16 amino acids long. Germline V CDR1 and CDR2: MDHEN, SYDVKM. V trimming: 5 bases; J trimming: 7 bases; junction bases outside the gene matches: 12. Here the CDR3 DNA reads TGTGCCAGCAGTCCCCCGGGACAGGGAGAGGGACAGCCCCAGCATTTT. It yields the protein CASSPPGQGEGQPQHF.

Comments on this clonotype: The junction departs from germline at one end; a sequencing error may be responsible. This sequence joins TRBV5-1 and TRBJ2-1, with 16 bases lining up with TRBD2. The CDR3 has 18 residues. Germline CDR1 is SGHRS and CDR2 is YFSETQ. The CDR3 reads CASSYSGTSGRVDNEQLF. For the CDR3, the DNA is TGCGCCAGCAGCTACTCCGGGACTAGCGGGAGGGTCGACAATGAGCAGCTCTTC.

CDR3 protein: CASSPRPGLQYNEQFF. The CDR3 region has the DNA TGTGCCAGCAGCCCAAGACCGGGACTCCAATACAATGAGCAGTTCTTC. The rearrangement uses TRBV7-2 and TRBJ2-1; D possibly corresponds to TRBD2 (6 bases). V shed 5 bases and J shed 4 bases, with 18 bases lying between them. The CDR3 length is 16 residues. Germline V gene data show CDR1 as SGHTA and CDR2 as FQGNSA.

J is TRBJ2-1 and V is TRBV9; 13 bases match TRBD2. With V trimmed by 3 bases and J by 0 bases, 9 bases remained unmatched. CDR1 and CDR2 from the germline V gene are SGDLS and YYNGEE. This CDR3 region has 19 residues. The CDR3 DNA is TGTGCCAGCAGCGCGTCCGGGACTAGCGGGACTAGCTCCTACAATGAGCAGTTCTTC. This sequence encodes CASSASGTSGTSSYNEQFF.

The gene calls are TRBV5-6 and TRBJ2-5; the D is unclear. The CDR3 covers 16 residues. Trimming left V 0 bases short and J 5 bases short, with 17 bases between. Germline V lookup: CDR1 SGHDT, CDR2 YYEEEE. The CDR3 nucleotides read TGTGCCAGCAGCTTGGTCGTCGACTTCTCGAGGGAGACCCAGTACTTC. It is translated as CASSLVVDFSRETQYF.

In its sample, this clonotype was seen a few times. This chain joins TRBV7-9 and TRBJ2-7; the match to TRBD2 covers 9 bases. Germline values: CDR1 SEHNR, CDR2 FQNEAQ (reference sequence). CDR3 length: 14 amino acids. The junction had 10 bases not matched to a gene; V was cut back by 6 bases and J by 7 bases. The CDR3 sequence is CASSWIAGAGEQYF. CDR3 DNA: TGTGCCAGCAGTTGGATAGCGGGAGCGGGGGAGCAGTACTTC.